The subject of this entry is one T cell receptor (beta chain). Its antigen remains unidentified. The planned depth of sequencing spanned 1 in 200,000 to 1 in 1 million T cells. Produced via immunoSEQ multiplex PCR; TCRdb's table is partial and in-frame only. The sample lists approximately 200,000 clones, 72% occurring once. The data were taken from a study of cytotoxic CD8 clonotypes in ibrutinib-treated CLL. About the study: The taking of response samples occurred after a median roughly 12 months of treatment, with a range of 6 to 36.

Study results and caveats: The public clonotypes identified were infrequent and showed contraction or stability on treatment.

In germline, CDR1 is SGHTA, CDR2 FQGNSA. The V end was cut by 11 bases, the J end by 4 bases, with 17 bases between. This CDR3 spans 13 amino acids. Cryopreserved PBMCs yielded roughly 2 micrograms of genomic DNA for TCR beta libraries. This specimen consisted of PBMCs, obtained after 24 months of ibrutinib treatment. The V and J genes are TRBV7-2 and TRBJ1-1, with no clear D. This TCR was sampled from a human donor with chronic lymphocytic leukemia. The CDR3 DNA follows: TGTGCCTCGAGGGCGGAAGTTTTCACTGAAGCTTTCTTT. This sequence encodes CASRAEVFTEAFF.